Following are 16 T cell receptor beta chains from one sample sequenced in a study of OX40 agonist ivuxolimab in advanced cancers. Receptor amplification or capture employed the immunoSEQ multiplex PCR assay. As stored in TCRdb, this immuneACCESS dataset retains in-frame rearrangements with V and J assigned. A fraction of the clones does not appear; measured against another copy, unresolved V genes explain less than half of the discrepancy, and the remainder lacks a known reason. Present in this sample are 40,000 to 55,000 clones, under 90% of which were seen just once. 10% of the sample is taken by the ten largest. The sequencing here drew on CD4+ or CD8+ T cells sorted from blood, taken in a trial of the OX40 agonist ivuxolimab. These receptors originate from an adult with an advanced solid tumor such as melanoma, head and neck, liver or kidney cancer.

The chain combines TRBV7-3 with TRBJ2-1; 11 bases match TRBD1. Losses at the gene ends were 3 bases for V and 9 bases for J; bases not matched to a gene: 1. This CDR3 spans 13 amino acids. Germline loops: CDR1 SGHTA, CDR2 FQGTGA. Here the CDR3 reads CASSFGQGAEQFF. The CDR3, as DNA: TGTGCCAGCAGCTTCGGACAGGGGGCTGAGCAGTTCTTC.

This clone was seen a few times. This chain joins TRBV7-2 and TRBJ2-1; D gene unclear. The V end lost 2 bases, the J end lost 5 bases, and 10 bases lay between the germline ends. The CDR3 consists of 14 residues. Germline V gene sequence: CDR1 SGHTA, CDR2 FQGNSA. CDR3 nucleotide sequence: TGTGCCAGCAGCTTACCCACAGTAAACAATGAGCAGTTCTTC. Translated: CASSLPTVNNEQFF.

This clone was counted once. The chain has TRBV21-1 and TRBJ2-3; the tabulated D call, TRBD2, remains unverified against the DNA. TRBV21-1 is a pseudogene. This CDR3 has 15 residues. In nucleotides, the CDR3 is TGTGCCAGCAGCAACCCGGGACTGAGCACAGATACGCAGTATTTT. Translating it yields CASSNPGLSTDTQYF.

This chain connects TRBV18 to TRBJ2-3, with 9 bases identical to TRBD1. The V gene's germline CDR1 is KGHSH and CDR2 LQKENI. This CDR3 contains 16 residues. The V and J ends lost 5 bases and 1 base, in that order; junction bases with no gene match: 7. The CDR3 DNA is TGTGCCAGCTCAGCGACCAGGACAGGGGGCACAGATACGCAGTATTTT. This sequence encodes CASSATRTGGTDTQYF.

In DNA form, the CDR3 reads TGTGCCACCCAGAGCGGGGATTCGAGAAATGAGCAGTTCTTC. This translates into CATQSGDSRNEQFF. The chain is built from TRBV5-6 and TRBJ2-1, with TRBD2 identical over 7 bases. Germline assignment: CDR1 SGHDT and CDR2 YYEEEE. V shed 9 bases, J shed 7 bases, and the junction held 13 bases outside the gene matches. The CDR3 runs to 14 residues.

V usage is TRBV14 and J usage is TRBJ1-2; D remains unclear. The CDR3 loop spans 13 amino acids. V was shortened by 0 bases and J by 5 bases, with 7 bases between the two germline ends. Germline CDR1 reads SGHDN; CDR2 reads FVKESK. This chain's CDR3 is CASSQDLQYGYTF. As DNA, the CDR3 is TGTGCCAGCAGCCAAGATCTCCAATATGGCTACACCTTC.

This chain connects TRBV7-2 to TRBJ2-7; no clear D gene. The CDR3 covers 12 residues. V was shortened by 2 bases and J by 7 bases, with 9 bases between the two germline ends. The V gene's germline CDR1 is SGHTA and CDR2 FQGNSA. For the CDR3, the DNA is TGTGCCAGCAGCTTATCCCTCGGGGAGCAGTACTTC. Protein product: CASSLSLGEQYF.

The V gene is TRBV29-1, the J gene TRBJ2-5, with D perhaps TRBD1 or TRBD2 (5 bases each). The V gene's germline CDR1 is SQVTM and CDR2 ANQGSEA. Deletions cut 8 bases from V and 5 bases from J, with 15 bases between. This CDR3 comprises 12 residues. The CDR3 sequence is CSSREGRETQYF. The CDR3 DNA follows: TGCAGCTCGCGAGAGGGGCGGGAGACCCAGTACTTC.

J is TRBJ2-5 and V is TRBV4-1; 8 bases are a match to TRBD1. This CDR3 comprises 13 residues. V trimming: 3 bases; J trimming: 3 bases; junction bases outside the gene matches: 0. Germline V gives CDR1 MGHRA, CDR2 YSYEKL. CDR3 in amino acids: CASSQDREETQYF. CDR3 nucleotides: TGCGCCAGCAGCCAGGACAGGGAAGAGACCCAGTACTTC.

This chain connects TRBV5-1 to TRBJ1-6; 7 nucleotides agree with TRBD1. V lost 4 bases, J lost 5 bases, and 6 bases stayed unmatched. This CDR3 region has 15 residues. Germline CDR1 is SGHRS and CDR2 is YFSETQ. The CDR3 bases are TGCGCCAGCAGCCCCCGGGACAGTAATAATTCACCCCTCCACTTT. As protein: CASSPRDSNNSPLHF.

J is TRBJ1-5 and V is TRBV23-1, with D possibly matching TRBD1 (6 bases). TRBV23-1 is recorded as an ORF, its role being uncertain. Trimming removed 4 bases at V and 4 bases at J, with 14 bases between. The CDR3 sequence is 15 residues long. The CDR3 DNA sequence: TGCGCCAGCAGTCCACAGGGTAATAGTAATCAGCCCCAGCATTTT. It yields the protein CASSPQGNSNQPQHF.

The chain employs TRBV4-1 and TRBJ1-2; 8 bases agree with TRBD1. The CDR3 totals 15 residues. Germline V lookup: CDR1 MGHRA, CDR2 YSYEKL. V gave up 1 base and J gave up 6 bases; unmatched junction bases: 7. The CDR3 here is CASSQGDRGGDGYTF. The CDR3, as DNA: TGCGCCAGCAGCCAAGGTGACAGGGGAGGAGATGGCTACACCTTC.

The chain couples TRBV18 to TRBJ2-3; D might be TRBD1 (6 bases). The germline gives CDR1 KGHSH, CDR2 LQKENI. This CDR3 is built from 13 residues. V was trimmed by 1 base and J by 4 bases, leaving 6 bases between them. In nucleotides, the CDR3 is TGTGCCAGCTCACCACAGGGGGCAGATACGCAGTATTTT. It codes for CASSPQGADTQYF.

The chain employs TRBV6-5 and TRBJ2-7; 8 bases agree with TRBD1. The CDR3 totals 16 residues. CDR1 and CDR2 (germline): MNHEY, SVGAGI. V was clipped by 4 bases and J by 4 bases; unmatched bases: 12. The CDR3, as DNA: TGTGCCAGCAGTTCGCGGACAGGGCTCTCTTCTTACGAGCAGTACTTC. Protein: CASSSRTGLSSYEQYF.

The chain is built from TRBV6-6 and TRBJ2-2; D might be TRBD1 (5 bases). The V end lost 6 bases, the J end lost 3 bases, and 8 bases lay between the germline ends. CDR1 and CDR2 from the germline V gene are MNHNY and SVGAGI (reference sequence). This CDR3 spans 13 amino acids. The CDR3 DNA is TGTGCCAGCAGGGGGCGCGACACCGGGGAGCTGTTTTTT. Protein sequence: CASRGRDTGELFF.

There are a few counts of this clone. The chain employs TRBV7-9 and TRBJ2-7; TRBD1 is a possible D gene (6 bases). Germline CDR1 SEHNR, CDR2 FQNEAQ (reference sequence). V was cut by 3 bases and J by 4 bases, with 16 bases left in between. There are 15 residues in the CDR3. DNA for the CDR3: TGTGCCAGCAGCTTCCCGATGGGACAAGGGTACGAGCAGTACTTC. Translating gives CASSFPMGQGYEQYF. The full variable domain, rest sourced from reference TRBV7-9 and TRBJ2-7, is DTGVSQNPRHKITKRGQNVTFRCDPISEHNRLYWYRQTLGQGPEFLTYFQNEAQLEKSRLLSDRFSAERPKGSFSTLEIQRTEQGDSAMYLCASSFPMGQGYEQYFGPGTRLTVT.